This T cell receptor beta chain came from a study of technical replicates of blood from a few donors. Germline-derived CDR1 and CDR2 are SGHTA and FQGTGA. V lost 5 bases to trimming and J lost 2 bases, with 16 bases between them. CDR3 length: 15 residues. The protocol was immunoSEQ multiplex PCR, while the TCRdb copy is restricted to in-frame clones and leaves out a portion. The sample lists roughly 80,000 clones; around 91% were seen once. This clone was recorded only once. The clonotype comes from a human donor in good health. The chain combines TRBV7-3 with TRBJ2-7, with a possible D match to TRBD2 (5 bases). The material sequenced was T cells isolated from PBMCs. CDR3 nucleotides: TGTGCCAGCAGCCCGGCGAGCGGACTTACCTACGAGCAGTACTTC. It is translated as CASSPASGLTYEQYF.